The clone carrying this T cell receptor beta chain was seen only a few times. The antigen is undetermined. The data are from a study of T cell repertoires in cytomegalovirus infection. Study background: Epitope selection comprised recently identified HLA-C-restricted CMV epitopes and well-studied HLA-B-restricted CMV epitopes. Indications came from public TCR beta signatures; they pointed to CMV infection and to a matching HLA type. Study-wide results and caveats: Of the TCR beta families, the public ones yielded a cumulative frequency that identified carriers of CMV plus the relevant HLA. In two of eight donors, the top clonotype was HLA-C-restricted CMV-specific.

TCRdb re-called the reads with MiXCR, one entry per CDR3 protein. This table holds approximately 730,000 distinct CDR3 sequences, 25% to 35% found once. The V gene's germline CDR1 is SEHNR and CDR2 FQNEAQ (reference sequence). V lost 5 bases to trimming and J lost 3 bases, with 14 bases between them. The CDR3 spans 14 residues. The source was cultured CD8+ T cells from PBMCs, collected from culture after CMV antigen stimulation. The chain combines TRBV7-9 with TRBJ2-7; D is perhaps TRBD1 (6 bases). This TCR derives from a human donor in good health (CMV status not recorded). Some clones in this sample may be carry-over from other donors' samples. The CDR3 coding sequence is TGTGCCAGCAGCCCACAGGACAGAAACTACGAGCAGTACTTC. Encoded protein: CASSPQDRNYEQYF.